In its sample, the clone carrying this TCR delta chain ranks as medium-sized. Its antigen is as yet unknown. Other nucleotide sequences from this sample produce the same CDR3. TCRdb called clones from the multiplex PCR reads again using CATT. This sample has 75,000 to 100,000 delta-chain clones, with 1.4% to 1.5% found just once. The germline CDR1 and CDR2 sequences are TSWWSYY and QGS. V gave up 0 bases and J gave up 2 bases; unmatched junction bases: 15. The CDR3 totals 20 residues. The data stem from a study of γδ T cells in repeated Plasmodium falciparum infection. Across the whole study: Malian children with intense seasonal malaria exposure were compared with matched Australian children. Four controlled malaria infections with P. falciparum NF54 spanned roughly 590 days. Study conclusions and caveats: In Vdelta2-negative, largely Vdelta1+, gammadelta repertoires, repeated controlled infections appeared to drive clonal selection waves. Compared with Australian children, Malian Vdelta2-negative repertoires seemed more clonal, less diverse, less shared.

Vgamma9/Vdelta2+ and Vdelta2-negative gammadelta T cells were flow-sorted from PBMC for bulk sequencing. The TCR comes from a pool of human donors (malaria-infected and uninfected, not separated). The sequenced material came from gamma-delta T cells from blood. The chain carries TRDV1 and TRDJ1, with 10 bases that match TRDD3. The CDR3 DNA reads as TGTGCTCTTGGGGAACTTCCTACGGGGGACTGGGGGATCCTTACCGATAAACTCATCTTT. It specifies CALGELPTGDWGILTDKLIF.